This TCR beta chain was recovered during a study of T cell responses to AZD1222 COVID-19 vaccine. Study-wide findings and caveats: Researchers report vaccine-associated CD4 TCRs spanning spike, with dominance at 160-218 and 743-854.

Data came from immunoSEQ multiplex PCR; TCRdb stores just in-frame clones and leaves some out. The table includes over 130,000 clones, 88% detected once. Deletions cut 2 bases from V and 5 bases from J, with 16 bases between. This CDR3 has 16 residues. Germline loops: CDR1 SGHNT, CDR2 YYREEE (reference sequence). Notes on this clone: The antigen remains undetermined.

This TCR came from an adult in good health. The sample was peripheral blood, taken on day 0 of AZD1222 vaccination. V gene TRBV5-4 combines with J gene TRBJ2-2; TRBD2 might be the D (6 bases). CDR3 nucleotide sequence: TGTGCCAGCAGCTTAATGGGGGAGGAAAGTACCGGGGAGCTGTTTTTT. This codes for CASSLMGEESTGELFF. Based on the CDR3 plus reference TRBV5-4 and TRBJ2-2, the full variable domain is ETGVTQSPTHLIKTRGQQVTLRCSSQSGHNTVSWYQQALGQGPQFIFQYYREEENGRGNFPPRFSGLQFPNYSSELNVNALELDDSALYLCASSLMGEESTGELFFGEGSRLTVL.